This passage covers 18 T cell receptor beta chains from one sample sequenced in a study of blood T cells in healthy people across ages. It was with a sample-barcoded 5' primer and a J-beta primer mix that a second PCR of roughly 6 to 12 cycles was run. In TCRdb, the 5' RACE reads were re-called with MiXCR into one record per CDR3 protein. The sample has about 780,000 distinct CDR3 sequences; about 45% are singletons. Sequencing input: blood. These receptors came from a man older than 75 in good health.

The chain is built from TRBV28 and TRBJ2-3; TRBD1 matches at 7 bases. The CDR3 sequence is 14 residues long. Unmatched junction bases numbered 7, after V lost 5 bases and J lost 5 bases. Germline V gives CDR1 MDHEN, CDR2 SYDVKM. The chain's CDR3 is CASSPGTVQDTQYF. Here the CDR3 DNA reads TGTGCCAGCAGTCCAGGGACAGTTCAAGATACGCAGTATTTT.

This clonotype was observed a handful of times. The V and J genes are TRBV4-1 and TRBJ2-1; TRBD2 matches at 13 bases. The CDR3 has 17 residues. V lost 4 bases and J lost 7; bases outside the gene matches: 10. Germline V lookup: CDR1 MGHRA, CDR2 YSYEKL. The CDR3 protein is CASSLTLAGGPLNEQFF. CDR3 bases: TGCGCCAGCAGCCTAACACTAGCGGGAGGGCCTCTGAATGAGCAGTTCTTC.

This chain joins TRBV12-3 or TRBV12-4 and TRBJ2-7, with D hard to call. The CDR3 is made up of 13 amino acids. The germline V and J ends were trimmed by 5 bases and 5 bases, with 13 bases remaining between them. The CDR3 loop is CASSLYSRDEQYF. The CDR3 bases are TGTGCCAGCAGTCTGTACTCAAGGGACGAGCAGTACTTC.

The chain uses TRBV27 and TRBJ1-1; 7 positions match TRBD1. Per germline, CDR1 MNHEY and CDR2 SMNVEV (reference sequence). V lost 2 bases, J lost 4 bases, and 7 bases stayed unmatched. There are 15 residues in the CDR3. The CDR3 DNA reads as TGTGCCAGCAGTTTACGGCGGGCAGGGGGCACTGAAGCTTTCTTT. Encoded protein: CASSLRRAGGTEAFF.

The chain is built from TRBV29-1 and TRBJ2-4; D remains unclear. Germline V gene sequence: CDR1 SQVTM, CDR2 ANQGSEA. This CDR3 contains 13 residues. Trimming removed 4 bases from V and 1 base from J, with 8 bases in between. The CDR3 nucleotides read TGCAGCGTTGCCCTTAGGGCCAAAAACATTCAGTACTTC. Translating gives CSVALRAKNIQYF.

Notes on this clonotype: An end of the junction does not agree with germline; a read error may underlie this. V usage is TRBV5-1 and J usage is TRBJ2-6; D possibly uses TRBD1 or TRBD2 (5 bases each). Germline loops: CDR1 SGHRS, CDR2 YFSETQ. The CDR3 totals 15 residues. CDR3 loop: CASSLVVYGANVLHF. The DNA of the CDR3 is TGCGCCAGCAGCTTGGTGGTATACGGGGCCAACGTCCTGCACTTC.

This clonotype turned up a few times. V and J are TRBV6-5 and TRBJ1-6; D is possibly TRBD1 (5 bases). The CDR3 sequence is 15 residues long. Germline CDR1 MNHEY, CDR2 SVGAGI. V was cut by 3 bases and J by 10 bases, with 16 bases left in between. The CDR3 nucleotides are TGTGCCAGCAGTTATTCCCAGGGTTCAGGGTCACCCCTCCACTTT. This gives the protein CASSYSQGSGSPLHF.

V gene TRBV28 combines with J gene TRBJ2-5; the match to TRBD1 covers 8 bases. V dropped 2 bases and J dropped 4; count of bases not matched to a gene: 6. The CDR3 is made up of 15 amino acids. CDR1 is MDHEN, CDR2 SYDVKM, per germline. CDR3 region: CASSLPGGARETQYF. The CDR3 coding sequence is TGTGCCAGCAGTTTACCAGGGGGCGCGAGAGAGACCCAGTACTTC.

The table lists this clonotype with a few counts. The chain uses TRBV6-6 and TRBJ1-6; TRBD1 matches 10 bases. The CDR3 contains 16 residues. Per the germline V gene, CDR1 is MNHNY and CDR2 is SVGAGI (reference sequence). J lost 2 bases, V lost 4 bases, and 2 bases had no gene match. DNA for the CDR3: TGTGCCAGCAGTTCGGGACAGGGGCCCTATAATTCACCCCTCCACTTT. Protein product: CASSSGQGPYNSPLHF.

J is TRBJ2-5 and V is TRBV27; 8 bases map to TRBD1. The CDR3 covers 15 residues. Germline CDR1 reads MNHEY; CDR2 reads SMNVEV (reference sequence). V dropped 5 bases and J dropped 4; count of bases not matched to a gene: 9. The CDR3 nucleotides are TGTGCCAGCAGTCCCCAGGGGGCCTACCTAGAGACCCAGTACTTC. It translates to CASSPQGAYLETQYF.

The chain employs TRBV27 and TRBJ2-1; the D gene is possibly TRBD1 (6 bases). Trimming took off 4 bases at V and 9 bases at J, with 10 bases between the two ends. This CDR3 region has 12 residues. CDR1 and CDR2 (germline): MNHEY, SMNVEV (reference sequence). As DNA, the CDR3 is TGTGCCAGCAGTTCACAGGGTCTTGAGCAGTTCTTC. It yields the protein CASSSQGLEQFF.

The chain recombines TRBV10-3 with TRBJ1-6; possibly TRBD1 for D (5 bases). Germline V CDR1 and CDR2: ENHRY, SYGVKD. The CDR3 runs 13 residues. V gave up 7 bases and J gave up 7 bases, with 11 bases separating them. CDR3: CAIKPRENSPLHF. The CDR3 region has the DNA TGTGCCATCAAACCCAGGGAGAATTCACCCCTCCACTTT.

The genes are TRBV9 and TRBJ2-3, with 8 bases matching TRBD2. CDR3 length: 16 amino acids. The germline V gene encodes CDR1 SGDLS and CDR2 YYNGEE. V lost 0 bases to trimming and J lost 2 bases; unmatched junction nucleotides: 5. The CDR3 DNA sequence: TGTGCCAGCAGCGTAGATTCGGGAGGGCCCACAGATACGCAGTATTTT. Protein sequence: CASSVDSGGPTDTQYF. Together with reference TRBV9 and TRBJ2-3, the CDR3 gives the full variable domain: DSGVTQTPKHLITATGQRVTLRCSPRSGDLSVYWYQQSLDQGLQFLIQYYNGEERAKGNILERFSAQQFPDLHSELNLSSLELGDSALYFCASSVDSGGPTDTQYFGPGTRLTVL.

This clonotype turned up a few times. This may stem from a read error, because a much larger clone lies one nucleotide away. This chain uses TRBV27 with TRBJ2-1, with D perhaps matching TRBD1 or TRBD2 (5 bases each). The J call may be mistaken, given a closer DNA end match to TRBJ2-7. This CDR3 is built from 14 residues. Germline CDR1 MNHEY, CDR2 SMNVEV (reference sequence). The CDR3 DNA sequence: TGTGCCAGCAGTTTAGGGGGAGCCTCCCACGAGCAGTACTTC. Translated: CASSLGGASHEQYF.

As to this clonotype: The germline gene is not matched at one end of the junction; a read error may be the cause. The chain employs TRBV7-2 and TRBJ2-7; no firm D call. There are 15 residues in the CDR3. Per the germline V gene, CDR1 is SGHTA and CDR2 is FQGNSA. The CDR3 DNA follows: TGTGCCAGCAGCTTAGGGCAGACCCGGGTCTACGAGCAGGACTTC. Protein sequence: CASSLGQTRVYEQDF.

As for this clonotype: A read error may account for a junction end that differs from germline. V is TRBV12-3 or TRBV12-4 and J is TRBJ2-6; 7 bases are shared with TRBD1. This CDR3 is built from 19 residues. DNA for the CDR3: TGTGTCAGCAGTTTAAGCGGACAGGCCCTAATCTCTGGGGCCAACGTCCTGACTTTC. Translated: CVSSLSGQALISGANVLTF.

This clonotype has only a few counts. The chain joins TRBV5-1 to TRBJ1-6, with a weak D call TRBD1 (6 bases). The CDR3 extends over 17 amino acids. Germline V lookup: CDR1 SGHRS, CDR2 YFSETQ. The ends were cut back, 4 bases at V and 0 bases at J, with 14 bases in the middle. CDR3 in amino acids: CASSPVQGSSYNSPLHF. The CDR3 DNA follows: TGCGCCAGCAGCCCGGTACAGGGCAGCTCCTATAATTCACCCCTCCACTTT.

The chain links TRBV6-4 to TRBJ1-2; D is unresolved. V was trimmed by 4 bases and J by 3 bases, leaving 12 bases between them. The CDR3 consists of 14 residues. CDR1 and CDR2 from the germline V gene are MRHNA and SNTAGT. CDR3 sequence reads: CASSVLEPYYGYTF. Written as DNA, the CDR3 is TGTGCCAGCAGTGTTTTGGAGCCGTACTATGGCTACACCTTC.